This TCR beta chain was sequenced in a study of cytomegalovirus exposure and HLA in healthy donors (dated by TCRdb to about 2017). As for the study more broadly: According to an earlier analysis of a few hundred of the donors, about 190 million T cells yielded 100 million or so unique TCR beta sequences and approximately 300 Gb of sequence data. An early release covering more than 500 HLA-typed donors comprised about 320 gigabases of sequencing data and 85 million or so unique TCR sequences. The genetic ancestry cluster associated with self-reported Caucasian donors included about 84% of the roughly 360 genotyped donors. The aim of the study was to test whether cataloging public T cell receptors could identify signatures of past pathogen exposure. The study used immunosequencing to profile the T cell repertoires of about 670 subjects and linked those repertoires to cytomegalovirus serostatus. Along with the approximately 600-subject first cohort, a separate validation cohort of over a hundred different subjects was used. The study combined high-throughput TCR immunosequencing, statistical association of individual TCRs with disease status, and machine learning to predict cytomegalovirus infection status. A later analysis re-examined previously published TCR beta repertoires from hundreds of donors and added high-resolution HLA genotyping to investigate patterns of TCR occurrence. Rather than drawing on any new phenotypic data, the later analysis identified candidate immune exposures from TCR beta sequences and the way those sequences occurred across donors. In an earlier analysis of roughly 540 of the donors, high-throughput TCR beta sequencing was used to judge whether each TCR beta V gene segment behaved as functional or pseudogenic. Donor age, sex, ethnicity and CMV serostatus were compiled alongside the repertoire data. A later genetic analysis used genome-wide SNP genotypes for about 60% of the roughly 670 donors, treating that subset as a discovery cohort. Every discovery cohort repertoire had been produced on one sequencing platform. HLA typing covered class I and class II loci at four-digit resolution. Typing coverage differed by locus: A, B, C, DRB1 and DQB1 were typed in roughly 629-630 donors, DQA1 in roughly 510, DPA1 in 600 to 610, and DPB1 in roughly 470. Because of strong linkage in the cohort, roughly five DR-DQ haplotypes were treated as single units for association and clustering. On average, about 200,000 unique TCR beta nucleotide sequences were sequenced per donor among several hundred genotyped donors of the cohort, with 15% to 20% of those sequences being non-productive. Results and caveats for the whole study, not just this receptor: It was suggested by the authors that the approach could potentially be generalized to other disease states and immunological phenotypes. At a false discovery rate of 0.05, a later analysis linked around 17,000 TCR beta sequences to specific HLA alleles. In vitro tests confirmed that a few of the cytomegalovirus-associated TCR beta chains recognize cytomegalovirus antigens. In both the original and validation cohorts, the classifier was reported to diagnose cytomegalovirus status with high specificity and sensitivity. Because the 87-base-pair reads could not distinguish some IMGT-functional V segments, including TRBV6-2 and TRBV6-3, those segments were excluded. Because HLA typing was unavailable for some donors at each locus, only the typed subset was used in association tests. Compared with the roughly 670-donor mean, donors in an Asian-associated ancestry cluster had fewer N-insertions in productive TCRs, according to a later genetic analysis. V-gene and J-gene trimming of TCR beta chains was associated with a missense DCLRE1C variant in a later genetic analysis, and the association was replicated in an independent cohort. In a later analysis, several top co-occurrence clusters were reported to appear linked to parvovirus B19, influenza, CMV and Epstein-Barr virus. A further reported finding was that TCR beta sequences accurately predicted the HLA-A and HLA-B alleles for most subjects in the first cohort. Only TCR beta chains were sequenced in this cohort, and the absence of alpha or paired-chain data limited detectable features. When HLA alleles, especially DR and DQ, strongly co-occurred, attributing TCR associations to individual alleles was difficult. Linkage disequilibrium might explain the correlated functional status among segregating V segments, but an unknown experimental factor could not be ruled out. A total of 150 or so TCR beta chains were listed by the study as associated with cytomegalovirus. According to a later analysis, most CMV-associated TCR beta chains appeared to be HLA-restricted, and the HLA associations seemed to be driven largely by CMV exposure. In a later analysis, the rate of TCR association differed among HLA loci, with DRB1 alleles having the most associated TCRs and HLA-C alleles having the fewest. A later analysis found that HLA-associated TCR beta chains were more clonally expanded and had lower generation probabilities than equally common non-associated chains. For the cohort, immune exposure information was limited to CMV serostatus. Because counts were too low, some 16 rarely observed V segments, including chromosome 9 orphons, were excluded from the earlier analysis of around 640 of the donors. A cluster of highly shared sequence variants was judged likely to represent a technical artifact of the sequencing pipeline. Sequencing depth was assumed to be roughly uniform across donors in the presence/absence analyses, though that assumption may not hold. In an earlier analysis of under 600 of the donors, most TCR beta V segments were observed in productive rearrangements about 87% or about 30% of the time, broadly matching IMGT annotations. Across donors, most TCR sequences were observed very rarely, whereas some public TCRs were present in many individuals.

The cohort was made up of approximately 670 healthy bone marrow donors. All cohort members were sampled while nominally healthy, although unrecorded immune exposures were likely present. The donor tested CMV seropositive and was one of the 289 seropositive cohort members. A peripheral blood sample was provided by each donor, and peripheral blood mononuclear cells were used for TCR beta sequencing. Genomic DNA extraction from the blood cell samples was performed with the Qiagen DNeasy Blood Extraction Kit. The germline V gene supplies CDR1 MDHEN and CDR2 SYDVKM. Trimming at the junction amounts to 2 bases on V and 5 bases on J, and the germline ends lie 6 bases apart. CDR3 length: 12 amino acids, cysteine to phenylalanine. Only the CDR3 region is kept as DNA, spanning 36 bases read in frame from base 1. Libraries were built with the immunoSEQ multiplex PCR assay. The multiplex PCR relied on a mix of 60 forward primers for TCR Vbeta segments and 13 reverse primers for TCR Jbeta segments. The CDR3 region of rearranged TCR beta genes was amplified from genomic DNA with a multiplex PCR assay. On the Illumina HiSeq System, the amplified TCR beta libraries were sequenced as 87-base-pair reads. On the study's bioinformatics: Across the roughly 700 repertoires, a later analysis counted tens of millions of unique TCR beta chains, 8.5 million to 12 million of which were shared by at least two donors. To remove PCR and sequencing errors, raw reads were error-corrected and collapsed into unique sequences using a nearest-neighbor algorithm that merged closely related sequences. CDR3 sequences were aligned to IMGT reference sequences to assign V, D and J gene segments. For a sequence to be retained, at least a six-nucleotide match to both a V gene segment and a J gene segment was required. A rearrangement counted as productive if the CDR3 had no stop codons and remained in frame with V and J, and every other rearrangement counted as non-productive. CDR3 was defined according to IMGT convention as the region running from the second conserved V-encoded cysteine to the conserved J-encoded phenylalanine. The earlier analysis of 587 of the donors excluded sequences that lacked an unambiguous match to a single V gene segment. An earlier analysis of approximately 590 of the donors called V segments functional above 56.7% productive rearrangements and segregating when the between-donor standard deviation exceeded 5%. A statistical classification framework was built to diagnose cytomegalovirus status from the catalog of TCR beta chain sequences. In a later analysis, TCR nucleotide sequences were compared against IMGT/GENE-DB human TR gene sequences so that V and J genes could be assigned. Using the TCRdist pipeline, a later analysis assigned CDR3 sequences along with most-parsimonious VDJ recombination scenarios. In a later analysis, every TCR beta chain was defined by the combination of its CDR3 amino acid sequence and its V-gene family, and reads without a unique V-gene family were dropped. A later analysis removed 500 to 600 highly shared, low-generation-probability nucleotide sequences to deal with suspected cross-contamination and a sequencing artifact. In a later analysis, a clonal expansion index for each public chain was calculated from normalized within-repertoire ranks of inferred template counts. In a later analysis, generation probabilities were computed with a VDJ recombination model fitted to out-of-frame rearrangements, and the resulting probabilities were checked against IGoR. In a later analysis, hypergeometric tests were used to score TCR-TCR, TCR-HLA and TCR-CMV co-occurrence, with a repertoire-size bias correction applied to TCR pairs. In a later analysis, false discovery rates were estimated by permuting HLA or CMV assignments 20 times. A later analysis grouped co-occurring TCRs with DBSCAN, adding TCRdist sequence similarity when clustering within HLA-allele-positive subsets. Repertoires with fewer than 30,000 or more than 120,000 public chains, plus five repertoires with anomalous nucleotide sharing, were excluded from co-occurrence clustering. Sourced from immuneACCESS, this table was stored by TCRdb with only in-frame sequences that have V and J called. A share of the clones is absent; for the studies checked, an unresolved V gene accounts for under half, and the remainder has no known explanation. From that table come the V and J calls and clone size; the DNA was used to work out D and trimming. The sample table holds 150,000 to 200,000 clones, of which over 75% were seen once. Jointly, the top ten make up about 0.93% of the sample.

This clone was detected only a few times. What this receptor recognizes is not known. No base-level quality is on record; no much larger clone is a single base apart. The V gene is TRBV28 and the J gene is TRBJ1-1, and TRBD1 may be the D gene, going by 6 matching bases. Sequenced material: PBMCs. This receptor was taken from a woman aged 45-60 years in good health and CMV-seropositive. The CDR3 protein: CASSLQGTEAFF. The DNA reads as follows: TGTGCCAGCAGTTTACAGGGGACTGAAGCTTTCTTT.